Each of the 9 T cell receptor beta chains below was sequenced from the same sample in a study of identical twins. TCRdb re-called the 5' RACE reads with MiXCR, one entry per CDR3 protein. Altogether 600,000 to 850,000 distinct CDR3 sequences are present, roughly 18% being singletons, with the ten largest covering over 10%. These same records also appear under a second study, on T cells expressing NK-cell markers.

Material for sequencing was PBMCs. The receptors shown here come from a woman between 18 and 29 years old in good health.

The CDR3 nucleotides are TGTGCCACCATAGGGGTCTTTAACACCGGGGAGCTGTTTTTT. This codes for CATIGVFNTGELFF. The chain joins TRBV10-3 to TRBJ2-2; the D gene is possibly TRBD1 (5 bases). Trimming took 10 bases from V and 2 from J, leaving 14 bases between them. Germline CDR1 ENHRY, CDR2 SYGVKD. There are 14 residues in the CDR3.

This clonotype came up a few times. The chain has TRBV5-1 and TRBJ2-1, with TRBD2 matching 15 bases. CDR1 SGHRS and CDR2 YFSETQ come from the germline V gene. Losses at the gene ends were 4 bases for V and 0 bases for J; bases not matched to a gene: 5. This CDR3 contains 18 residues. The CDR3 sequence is CASSPGLAGGRSYNEQFF. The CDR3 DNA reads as TGCGCCAGCAGCCCGGGACTAGCGGGAGGCCGCTCCTACAATGAGCAGTTCTTC.

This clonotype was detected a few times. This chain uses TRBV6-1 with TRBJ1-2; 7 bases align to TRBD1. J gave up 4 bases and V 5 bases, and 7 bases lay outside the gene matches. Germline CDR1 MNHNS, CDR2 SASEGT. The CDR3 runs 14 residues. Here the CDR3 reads CASSQRQGIYGYTF. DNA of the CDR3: TGTGCCAGCAGTCAAAGACAGGGAATCTATGGCTACACCTTC.

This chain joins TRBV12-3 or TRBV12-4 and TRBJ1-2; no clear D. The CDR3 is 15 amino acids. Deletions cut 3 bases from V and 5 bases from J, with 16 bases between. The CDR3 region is CASSFFLGDVYGYTF. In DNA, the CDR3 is TGTGCCAGCAGTTTCTTTCTCGGCGACGTATATGGCTACACCTTC.

CDR3 coding DNA: TGTGCCATCAGTGAAGGAGGGGAGGGAGATACGCAGTATTTT. This gives the protein CAISEGGEGDTQYF. The J gene is TRBJ2-3, the V gene TRBV10-3, with TRBD2 identical over 7 bases. Germline V lookup: CDR1 ENHRY, CDR2 SYGVKD. V shed 3 bases, J shed 5 bases, and the junction held 5 bases outside the gene matches. CDR3 length: 14 residues.

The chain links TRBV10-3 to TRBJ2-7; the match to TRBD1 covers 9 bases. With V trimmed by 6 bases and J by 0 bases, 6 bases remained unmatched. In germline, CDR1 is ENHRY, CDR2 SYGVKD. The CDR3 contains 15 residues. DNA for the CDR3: TGTGCCATCAGACGCGGGACAGGGAACTCCTACGAGCAGTACTTC. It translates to CAIRRGTGNSYEQYF.

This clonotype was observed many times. The CDR3 region is CSANGPSTTEAFF. In nucleotides, the CDR3 is TGCAGTGCTAACGGCCCATCCACCACTGAAGCTTTCTTT. The V call is TRBV20-1, the J call TRBJ1-1; no definite D call. V lost 4 bases to trimming and J lost 4 bases, with 13 bases between them. CDR1 is DFQATT and CDR2 is SNEGSKA in the germline V gene (reference sequence). The CDR3 loop spans 13 amino acids.

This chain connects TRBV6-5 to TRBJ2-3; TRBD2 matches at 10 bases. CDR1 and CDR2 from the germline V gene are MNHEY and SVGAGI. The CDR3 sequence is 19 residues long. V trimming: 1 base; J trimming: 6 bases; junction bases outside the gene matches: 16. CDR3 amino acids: CASSYLKTPPAGGTDTQYF. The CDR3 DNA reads TGTGCCAGCAGTTACTTAAAGACCCCGCCAGCGGGGGGGACGGATACGCAGTATTTT.

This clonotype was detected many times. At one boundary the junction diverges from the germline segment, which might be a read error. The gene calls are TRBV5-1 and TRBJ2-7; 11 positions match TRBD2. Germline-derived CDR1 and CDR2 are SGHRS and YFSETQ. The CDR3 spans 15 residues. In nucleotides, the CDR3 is TGTGCCAGCAGCTTAAGCCTAGCGGGGGGTTACGAGCAGTACTTC. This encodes CASSLSLAGGYEQYF.